This T cell receptor (beta chain) is drawn from a study of beta chain features in type 1 diabetes (dated by TCRdb to 2017 to 2018). Study-wide context: Patients and healthy donors did not differ in mean age, gender distribution, total cell number or subset yield. A total of 85 million to 140 million sorted cells were examined across all samples, and a strong correlation was observed between cell number per subset and RNA yield. In the study, recently diagnosed type 1 diabetes patients and matched healthy donors were compared on the TCRB repertoires of their sorted circulating CD4+ T cell subsets. Whereas all 30 or so donors provided naive and central memory subsets, regulatory and stem cell-like memory subsets were isolated from just 8 patients and roughly eight healthy donors. The study at large found these results: Sequencing cDNA rather than genomic DNA could over-represent highly expressing activated cells, although activation and CD3 levels did not differ between groups. Because the HLA sub-analyses included only small numbers of individuals, any influence of HLA type on TCRB rearrangement was left unresolved. In all four CD4+ subsets, TCRB CDR3 length was moderately but significantly shorter in type 1 diabetes patients. Naive, central memory and regulatory TCRB repertoires appeared more similar among patients than among healthy donors. PCR might favor shorter templates, but patient and control samples were amplified and corrected together, so any skew would affect both groups equally. At VDJ recombination sites, patients with type 1 diabetes made fewer insertions and deleted more nucleotides, a pattern implying thymic rearrangement abnormalities.

Trimming at the junction amounts to 4 bases on V and 2 bases on J, and the germline ends lie 11 bases apart. The germline V gene yields KGHSH for CDR1 and LQKENI for CDR2. The CDR3 contains 14 residues, cysteine and phenylalanine counted. The kept DNA is CDR3 alone, 42 bases in frame from the first base. This clone was seen only a few times. It has no known antigen specificity. Per-base qualities were not stored, and no clone one base away is much larger. From each donor, a single peripheral blood sample of about 100 mL on average was drawn into heparinised tubes. A BD FACSAria II was used to sort naive, central memory, regulatory and stem cell-like memory CD4+ T cells with a panel that included CD45RO, CCR7, CD25, CD127, CD95 and CD27. All sorted populations exceeded 95% purity. PBMCs were separated immediately by Lymphoprep density gradient centrifugation and were stained directly, without being cultured. Samples were stained and sorted in pairs, with one healthy donor and one patient per experiment, so that batch effects were minimized.

The entire isolated RNA was reverse transcribed using the High Capacity cDNA Reverse Transcription Kit, and thus expressed TCRB transcripts were sequenced. Deep immunoSEQ sequencing was applied to naive, central memory and regulatory T cell samples, giving an average of about 3.4 million total reads per sample. Sorted cells were lysed in RLT buffer and RNA was extracted with DNase-treated RNeasy Micro or Mini kits, depending on cell number. To prevent cross-contamination, every cell subset was processed on its own, while patient and healthy donor samples were processed together. Using the immunoSEQ multiplex PCR, TCRB sequences were amplified from cDNA into 87-bp fragments spanning the CDR3 region. Amplicons were sequenced on the Illumina HiSeq platform. On the authors' methods: PCR bias was corrected computationally using synthetic template baselines, and reads within Hamming distance 2 were collapsed, with unmergeable singletons discarded. Reads were aligned against IMGT to assign V, D and J genes, CDR3 length and insertions or deletions at six rearrangement sites. Within each subset, clonotype counts were normalized to sorted cell number, and only after that were true diversity and Gini coefficients computed with the tcR R package. The overlap coefficient, calculated on TCRB nucleotide sequences, was used to quantify repertoire sharing. As a proxy for the pre-selection repertoire, out-of-frame TCRB sequences from naive cells were analyzed. TCRdb stores this immuneACCESS table with in-frame sequences only. Part of the clones is absent; in the studies checked, under half of the shortfall reflects unresolved V genes, and no reason is known for the rest. V, J and clone size derive from that table, while D and trimming were established from the DNA sequence. The sample has 240,000 or so clones on record, approximately 15% of them singletons. The ten largest clones capture around 0.019% of the sample.

This TCR derives from a man aged 25 to 40 with type 1 diabetes. The sequence joins TRBV18 to TRBJ2-5; the D gene lacks a confident call. Sequencing was done on a sample of naive CD4+ T cells from blood. The label giving this sample's cell subset or site can be read as: true naive CD4+ T cells. The DNA sequence is TGTGCCAGCTCACTCCGTCGACTTCAAGAGACCCAGTACTTC. This sequence encodes CASSLRRLQETQYF.